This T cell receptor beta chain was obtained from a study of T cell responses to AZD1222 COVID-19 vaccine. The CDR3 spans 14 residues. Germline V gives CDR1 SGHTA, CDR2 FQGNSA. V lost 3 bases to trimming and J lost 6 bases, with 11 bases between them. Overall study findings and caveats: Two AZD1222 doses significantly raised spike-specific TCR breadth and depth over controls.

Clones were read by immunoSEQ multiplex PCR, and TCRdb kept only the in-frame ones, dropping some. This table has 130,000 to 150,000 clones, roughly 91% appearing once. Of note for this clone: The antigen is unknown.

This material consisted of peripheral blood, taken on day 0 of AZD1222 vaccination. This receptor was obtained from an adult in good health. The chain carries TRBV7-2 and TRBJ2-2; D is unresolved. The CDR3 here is CASSFRSGAGELFF. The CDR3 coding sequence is TGTGCCAGCAGCTTTCGGTCCGGAGCCGGGGAGCTGTTTTTT.